Shown below are 15 T cell receptor beta chains from a single sample sequenced in a study of OX40 agonist ivuxolimab in advanced cancers. Assay used: immunoSEQ multiplex PCR; TCRdb lists only in-frame clones, some missing. The sample lists around 35,000 clones; 78% were seen once. The sample in question was CD4+ or CD8+ T cells sorted from blood, obtained in a trial of the OX40 agonist ivuxolimab. These receptors all stem from an adult with an advanced solid tumor such as melanoma, head and neck, liver or kidney cancer.

This rearrangement joins TRBV13 to TRBJ2-7; 11 bases map to TRBD2. Unmatched junction bases numbered 8, after V lost 6 bases and J lost 4 bases. The CDR3 is made up of 15 amino acids. The germline V gene encodes CDR1 PRHDT and CDR2 FYEKMQ (reference sequence). CDR3 coding DNA: TGTGCCAGCAGACTAGCGGGAGTAGGGGGATACGAGCAGTACTTC. Translating it yields CASRLAGVGGYEQYF.

The genes are TRBV30 and TRBJ2-5, with 8 bases that match TRBD2. Germline V gene data show CDR1 as GTSNPN and CDR2 as SVGIG (reference sequence). V lost 2 bases to trimming and J lost 2 bases; unmatched junction nucleotides: 10. This CDR3 has 16 residues. In DNA, the CDR3 is TGTGCCTGGAGTCTAGGCAGCGGGGGAAAACAAGAGACCCAGTACTTC. Encoded protein: CAWSLGSGGKQETQYF.

V and J are TRBV4-2 and TRBJ1-6, with unresolved D. CDR1 is LGHNA, CDR2 YNFKEQ, per germline. V lost 3 bases, J lost 7 bases, and 10 bases lay in between. This CDR3 has 14 amino acids. In nucleotides, the CDR3 is TGTGCCAGCAGCCATCCGGCCGTCAATTCACCCCTCCACTTT. Protein product: CASSHPAVNSPLHF.

In its sample, this clone was seen once. The chain links TRBV28 to TRBJ1-5; D not certain. V was clipped by 3 bases and J by 4 bases, with 10 bases between them. This CDR3 is 14 amino acids long. CDR1 is MDHEN and CDR2 is SYDVKM in the germline V gene. The CDR3 nucleotides are TGTGCCAGCAGTTTGGCAGGACGGAATCAGCCCCAGCATTTT. This translates into CASSLAGRNQPQHF.

The CDR3 region has the DNA TGTGCCAGCAGCTGGGACAGGCTCTCTGGCTACACCTTC. Protein: CASSWDRLSGYTF. This chain uses TRBV6-5 with TRBJ1-2, with TRBD1 identical over 8 bases. Germline loops: CDR1 MNHEY, CDR2 SVGAGI. Trimming removed 6 bases from V and 7 bases from J; junction bases left unmatched: 7. The CDR3 is 13 residues long.

V gene TRBV7-3 combines with J gene TRBJ2-6; 8 bases line up with TRBD1. V trimming: 1 base; J trimming: 4 bases; junction bases outside the gene matches: 9. The CDR3 is 18 amino acids. Germline V gene sequence: CDR1 SGHTA, CDR2 FQGTGA. This CDR3 is CASSLRLQGATGANVLTF. In DNA, the CDR3 is TGTGCCAGCAGCTTAAGGTTGCAGGGGGCTACAGGGGCCAACGTCCTGACTTTC.

For this clone: An end of the junction differs from the germline gene, which may be a read error. The chain links TRBV2 to TRBJ1-5, with D tentatively TRBD1 (6 bases). CDR3 length: 16 residues. Germline V gene data show CDR1 as SNHLY and CDR2 as FYNNEI. CDR3 DNA sequence: TGTGCCAGCAATGAACAGGGTTTAATTTCCAATCAGCCCCAGCATTTT. This sequence encodes CASNEQGLISNQPQHF.

A single count supports this clone. V is TRBV7-3 and J is TRBJ2-2; D possibly uses TRBD1 or TRBD2 (6 bases each). Germline CDR1 SGHTA, CDR2 FQGTGA. V was clipped by 2 bases and J by 2 bases, with 12 bases between them. The CDR3 runs 16 residues. The CDR3 sequence is CASSLQGGINTGELFF. The CDR3 nucleotides are TGTGCCAGCAGCTTACAAGGGGGGATTAACACCGGGGAGCTGTTTTTT.

This sequence joins TRBV1 and TRBJ2-3. TRBV1 is marked as a pseudogene. The CDR3 has 15 residues. The CDR3, as DNA: TGCACCAGCAGCCAAAAGGGGGGTGGTTCAGATACGCAGTATTTT. Translation: CTSSQKGGGSDTQYF.

Regarding this clone: Germline and junction disagree at one end, which may indicate a read error. The chain joins TRBV6-1 to TRBJ2-4; 8 bases line up with TRBD1. The CDR3 is 11 residues long. Per germline, CDR1 MNHNS and CDR2 SASEGT. The CDR3 region has the DNA TGTGCCAGCACTAGGGACAGGAGTCTCATGTTC. Translating it yields CASTRDRSLMF.

The V call is TRBV18, the J call TRBJ2-1; 11 bases are shared with TRBD1. Trimming at V came to 2 bases and at J to 3 bases, leaving 0 bases not matched to a gene. The CDR3 is made up of 15 amino acids. Germline CDR1 KGHSH, CDR2 LQKENI. Written as DNA, the CDR3 is TGTGCCAGCTCACCAGGGACAGGGGGCTACAATGAGCAGTTCTTC. It translates to CASSPGTGGYNEQFF.

The chain has TRBV18 and TRBJ2-7; D possibly corresponds to TRBD1 (6 bases). The CDR3 loop spans 14 amino acids. V lost 3 bases and J lost 5, with 14 bases in between. Germline CDR1 and CDR2: KGHSH and LQKENI. For the CDR3, the DNA is TGTGCCAGCTCACCGGGGCGAGGGGGTCACGAGCAGTACTTC. It yields the protein CASSPGRGGHEQYF.

A single count supports this clone. The J gene is TRBJ2-2, the V gene TRBV25-1; TRBD1 might be the D (6 bases). The germline V and J ends were trimmed by 5 bases and 5 bases, with 12 bases remaining between them. The CDR3 is 14 residues long. Germline CDR1 and CDR2: MGHDK and SYGVNS. The CDR3 loop is CASSTLGQTGELFF. DNA of the CDR3: TGTGCCAGCAGTACCCTCGGACAGACCGGGGAGCTGTTTTTT.

The rearrangement uses TRBV29-1 and TRBJ2-5; 10 nucleotides match TRBD2. CDR3 length: 14 residues. Looked up from germline, CDR1 is SQVTM and CDR2 is ANQGSEA. V trimming: 8 bases; J trimming: 4 bases; junction bases outside the gene matches: 10. As DNA, the CDR3 is TGCAGCATCCAGCGGGGGGGGCCGGGAGAGACCCAGTACTTC. Translating gives CSIQRGGPGETQYF. Filled out from reference TRBV29-1 and TRBJ2-5, the complete variable domain reads SAVISQKPSRDICQRGTSLTIQCQVDSQVTMMFWYRQQPGQSLTLIATANQGSEATYESGFVIDKFPISRPNLTFSTLTVSNMSPEDSSIYLCSIQRGGPGETQYFGPGTRLLVL.

This chain links TRBV27 with TRBJ2-7, with 7 bases matching TRBD1. The CDR3 is made up of 18 amino acids. Per the germline V gene, CDR1 is MNHEY and CDR2 is SMNVEV (reference sequence). J lost 0 bases, V lost 6 bases, and 17 bases had no gene match. The CDR3 sequence: CASSLTGVHQTSSYEQYF. DNA of the CDR3: TGTGCCAGCAGCCTCACAGGGGTCCATCAAACGAGCTCCTACGAGCAGTACTTC.